What follows are 14 T cell receptor beta chains derived from one specimen sequenced in a study of blood T cell repertoires in COVID-19. Only in-frame clones appear in the TCRdb table, and some are missing; sequencing was by immunoSEQ multiplex PCR. The data show approximately 220,000 clones, with approximately 81% seen just once and about 10% held by the top ten. The sample taken for sequencing was peripheral blood. All receptors come from a woman aged 80 or over with acute or convalescent COVID-19.

The chain combines TRBV28 with TRBJ1-2; D remains ambiguous. CDR3 size: 11 residues. Germline V gene sequence: CDR1 MDHEN, CDR2 SYDVKM. V lost 1 base and J lost 8, with 5 bases in between. This CDR3 reads CASSLSEGYTF. The CDR3 bases are TGTGCCAGCAGTTTATCGGAGGGCTACACCTTC.

The V and J genes are TRBV11-2 and TRBJ1-1; D ambiguous. V lost 8 bases to trimming and J lost 7 bases, with 17 bases between them. The CDR3 sequence is 13 residues long. CDR1 and CDR2 from the germline V gene are SGHAT and FQNNGV. CDR3 in amino acids: CASVRSGDNEAFF. In DNA, the CDR3 is TGTGCCAGCGTCCGATCCGGGGATAATGAAGCTTTCTTT.

This chain connects TRBV7-2 to TRBJ1-5, with D unclear. The CDR3 spans 14 residues. CDR1 and CDR2 (germline): SGHTA, FQGNSA. The germline V and J ends were trimmed by 0 bases and 0 bases, with 3 bases remaining between them. As DNA, the CDR3 is TGTGCCAGCAGCTTAGCCCTTAGCAATCAGCCCCAGCATTTT. Residues: CASSLALSNQPQHF.

The chain is built from TRBV5-1 and TRBJ2-6; 11 bases fit TRBD1. The V segment lost 5 bases and the J segment 4 bases; nucleotides outside the gene matches: 11. Germline V gene sequence: CDR1 SGHRS, CDR2 YFSETQ. The CDR3 covers 18 residues. DNA for the CDR3: TGCGCCAGCAGATTGCCGGGACAGGGGGTTACCGGGGCCAACGTCCTGACTTTC. Amino acid sequence: CASRLPGQGVTGANVLTF.

This chain's CDR3 is CASRAGGVNTGELFF. For the CDR3, the DNA is TGTGCCAGCAGGGCCGGGGGGGTGAACACCGGGGAGCTGTTTTTT. The chain has TRBV9 and TRBJ2-2; the match to TRBD2 covers 8 bases. Germline V lookup: CDR1 SGDLS, CDR2 YYNGEE. CDR3 length: 15 residues. V shed 5 bases and J 1 base; nucleotides not matched to a gene: 4. Complete variable domain (other parts from reference TRBV9 and TRBJ2-2): DSGVTQTPKHLITATGQRVTLRCSPRSGDLSVYWYQQSLDQGLQFLIQYYNGEERAKGNILERFSAQQFPDLHSELNLSSLELGDSALYFCASRAGGVNTGELFFGEGSRLTVL.

The genes are TRBV7-2 and TRBJ1-2; D might be TRBD1 (6 bases). Deletions cut 6 bases from V and 6 bases from J, with 14 bases between. The CDR3 consists of 13 residues. Germline CDR1 and CDR2: SGHTA and FQGNSA. CDR3 amino acids: CASSSIGQNGYTF. The DNA of the CDR3 is TGTGCCAGCAGTTCAATAGGACAGAATGGCTACACCTTC.

CDR3 DNA sequence: TGCGCCAGCGGGTCAGGACAGATGAACACTGAAGCTTTCTTT. Translating it yields CASGSGQMNTEAFF. This chain connects TRBV5-1 to TRBJ1-1, with a tentative D call TRBD1 (6 bases). Germline V gene data show CDR1 as SGHRS and CDR2 as YFSETQ. The V end was cut by 7 bases, the J end by 0 bases, with 13 bases between. CDR3 length: 14 residues. The whole variable domain, remainder taken from reference TRBV5-1 and TRBJ1-1, is KAGVTQTPRYLIKTRGQQVTLSCSPISGHRSVSWYQQTPGQGLQFLFEYFSETQRNKGNFPGRFSGRQFSNSRSEMNVSTLELGDSALYLCASGSGQMNTEAFFGQGTRLTVV.

The J gene is TRBJ1-1, the V gene TRBV12-3 or TRBV12-4; D remains ambiguous. CDR3 length equals 13 residues. V shed 3 bases and J shed 1 base, with 6 bases lying between them. DNA for the CDR3: TGTGCCAGCAGTTTGGGAGAGAACACTGAAGCTTTCTTT. Its protein product is CASSLGENTEAFF.

The chain joins TRBV9 to TRBJ1-4, with TRBD1 matching 8 bases. The CDR3 totals 15 residues. Trimming took 4 bases from V and 4 from J; bases not matched to a gene: 6. Germline assignment: CDR1 SGDLS and CDR2 YYNGEE. The CDR3 nucleotides are TGTGCCAGCAGCTCAGACAGGGGTATTAATGAAAAACTGTTTTTT. This gives the protein CASSSDRGINEKLFF.

The count of this clone is one. CDR3 amino acids: CAWSGASMADTQYF. The CDR3 coding sequence is TGTGCCTGGAGTGGGGCCTCCATGGCAGATACGCAGTATTTT. This chain joins TRBV30 and TRBJ2-3; no firm D call. The germline V gene has CDR1 GTSNPN and CDR2 SVGIG (reference sequence). This CDR3 has 14 residues. V was clipped by 1 base and J by 4 bases, with 12 bases between them.

V usage is TRBV7-2 and J usage is TRBJ1-2; D unresolved. Germline CDR1 SGHTA, CDR2 FQGNSA. The CDR3 is made up of 14 amino acids. V lost 7 bases and J lost 5, with 17 bases in between. In DNA, the CDR3 is TGTGCCAGCACCGCCGGGGTTGGGCCTTATGGCTACACCTTC. Translation gives CASTAGVGPYGYTF. The full variable domain, rest sourced from reference TRBV7-2 and TRBJ1-2, is GAGVSQSPSNKVTEKGKDVELRCDPISGHTALYWYRQSLGQGLEFLIYFQGNSAPDKSGLPSDRFSAERTGGSVSTLTIQRTQQEDSAVYLCASTAGVGPYGYTFGSGTRLTVV.

This chain links TRBV3-1 (or the pseudogene TRBV3-2) with TRBJ1-5; D is undetermined. Trimming cost V 5 bases and J 4 bases, with 9 bases left between them. Germline V lookup: CDR1 LGHDT, CDR2 YNNKEL (reference sequence). This CDR3 is built from 13 residues. CDR3: CASSVTENQPQHF. The CDR3 nucleotides read TGTGCCAGCAGCGTAACAGAGAATCAGCCCCAGCATTTT.

The genes are TRBV19 and TRBJ1-4, with 9 bases that match TRBD1. The germline gives CDR1 LNHDA, CDR2 SQIVND (reference sequence). CDR3 size: 17 residues. The J segment lost 5 bases and the V segment lost 2 bases, leaving 9 bases of the junction unmatched. As DNA, the CDR3 is TGTGCCAGTAGTATATGGGGACAGGGTAGGAGGAATGAAAAACTGTTTTTT. Translated: CASSIWGQGRRNEKLFF. Complete variable domain (other parts from reference TRBV19 and TRBJ1-4): DGGITQSPKYLFRKEGQNVTLSCEQNLNHDAMYWYRQDPGQGLRLIYYSQIVNDFQKGDIAEGYSVSREKKESFPLTVTSAQKNPTAFYLCASSIWGQGRRNEKLFFGSGTQLSVL.

This clone was seen more than once but under ten times. Additional DNA sequences in this sample encode the identical CDR3. The chain carries TRBV11-3 and TRBJ2-7, with no clear D. CDR1 is SGHNT, CDR2 YENEEA, per germline. The CDR3 has 11 amino acids. V dropped 5 bases and J dropped 1 base, with 3 bases sitting between them. CDR3 sequence reads: CASSHSYEQYF. The CDR3 DNA sequence: TGTGCCAGCAGCCATTCCTACGAGCAGTACTTC.